Sequencing of this T cell receptor (beta chain) was carried out in a study of CD8+CD57+ T cells in acquired aplastic anemia. Profiles of TCR beta VDJ and CDR3 were generated from a genomic DNA template. TCRdb re-called the reads through MiXCR, storing one row per CDR3 protein. The repertoire has hundreds of thousands of distinct CDR3 sequences, around 30% of them found once; the top ten carry less than 0.85%. Whole-study results and caveats: Patients and controls were found to share twenty-nine CD8+ CDR3 sequences.

Patients selected for sequencing had displayed CD8+CD57+ cell expansion by flow cytometry. Germline V CDR1 and CDR2: SGDLS, YYNGEE. The V segment lost 3 bases and the J segment 2 bases; nucleotides outside the gene matches: 7. CDR3 length: 15 amino acids. This clonotype was recorded at least ten times. As yet, its antigen is unknown. The sequencing input was sorted CD4+, CD8+, or CD8+CD57+ T cells (not recorded which) from PBMCs. This chain joins TRBV9 and TRBJ2-7, with TRBD1 identical over 8 bases. This receptor was identified in a human donor with aplastic anemia. The CDR3: CASSEDRDWAYEQYF. The CDR3 DNA sequence: TGTGCCAGCAGCGAGGACAGGGATTGGGCCTACGAGCAGTACTTC.